This T cell receptor (beta chain) is from a study of T-cell reconstitution after alpha-beta-depleted transplantation in children. Study-level results: Several hundred expanded graft clones reportedly supplied alpha-beta T cells about two months after transplant.

With 8 bases removed from V and 1 base from J, the gap between germline ends came to 11 bases. Germline V lookup: CDR1 SEHNR, CDR2 FQNEAQ (reference sequence). The CDR3 runs to 13 residues. Preparation of the TCRbeta library was carried out with unique molecular identifiers. TCRdb reprocessed the PCR reads via MiXCR and lists one record per CDR3 protein. The sample yields about 310,000 distinct CDR3 sequences, around 25% seen once. In this sample, this clonotype turned up a few times. What it binds is unknown. The material was PBMCs, mostly from graft donor cells, obtained 180 days after TCRalphabeta/CD19-depleted stem cell transplant. The sequence came from a male patient under 18 who had a stem cell transplant for acute lymphoblastic leukemia, so the T cells may come from the graft donor. J is TRBJ1-1 and V is TRBV7-9; D gene ambiguous. CDR3 DNA: TGTGCCAGCCGAGGTTGGACGAACACTGAAGCTTTCTTT. Translating it yields CASRGWTNTEAFF.